Listed below are T cell receptor beta chains from one sample, sequenced in a study of cytomegalovirus exposure and HLA in healthy donors. Repertoires were generated with immunoSEQ multiplex PCR, while TCRdb's copy carries only in-frame clones and drops some. The sample carries 200,000 or so clones, 84% recorded once. Sample: PBMCs. The receptors derive from a woman in her thirties in good health and CMV-seropositive. CDR3s include the opening cysteine and the closing phenylalanine or tryptophan. The D gene is left open where the match is weak. Clone size is stated in some rows and not others, as once, few, many or a class when expanded.

cdr3_nt cdr3_aa cdr3_length d_call j_call v_call clone_size
TGTGCCAGCAGCCAGGGTCGGGGGGGCTGGCGCAATCAGCCCCAGCATTTT CASSQGRGGWRNQPQHF 17 - TRBJ1-5 TRBV5-6 -
TGCGCCAGCAGCTCACAACCGGGACAAAGGGGTAACTATGGCTACACCTTC CASSSQPGQRGNYGYTF 17 - TRBJ1-2 TRBV5-1 -
TGTGCCAGCAGTTCGGACGGGACAGGGTATGAAAAACTGTTTTTT CASSSDGTGYEKLFF 15 TRBD1 TRBJ1-4 TRBV6-5 -
TGCGCCAGCAGCTTGGTAGTAACGGGATACAATGAGCAGTTCTTC CASSLVVTGYNEQFF 15 - TRBJ2-1 TRBV5-1 -
TGTGCCAGCAGCCCCGCCCTACCATCGAACACCGGGGAGCTGTTTTTT CASSPALPSNTGELFF 16 - TRBJ2-2 TRBV11-2 once
TGCAGCGTTTCTAGCGGGAGTACCGGGGAGCTGTTTTTT CSVSSGSTGELFF 13 TRBD2 TRBJ2-2 TRBV29-1 -
TGCGCCAGCAGCTCCGGACAGGTCCAAGAGACCCAGTACTTC CASSSGQVQETQYF 14 TRBD1 TRBJ2-5 TRBV5-1 -
TGTGCCAGCATCCTGGGACAGGGGACCTATGGCTACACCTTC CASILGQGTYGYTF 14 TRBD1 TRBJ1-2 TRBV2 -
TGTGCCAGCAGTTACGTCCAGGGAGGGGAGCTGTTTTTT CASSYVQGGELFF 13 - TRBJ2-2 TRBV6-5 many
TGTGCCAGCAGTGAGGTCCGGGGAACGACCCGATTAGCTAACTATGGCTACACCTTC CASSEVRGTTRLANYGYTF 19 - TRBJ1-2 TRBV2 -
TGCAGCGTGCATAAGGGACTAGCGGGAGGGTTACAAGAGACCCAGTACTTC CSVHKGLAGGLQETQYF 17 TRBD2 TRBJ2-5 TRBV29-1 -
TGTGCCAGCAGGACCCTTCTGGGGAGGACTGAAGCTTTCTTT CASRTLLGRTEAFF 14 - TRBJ1-1 TRBV27 -
TGTGCCAGCAGTTCTCGGGACAGCCCTCGCGGGACCCAGTACTTC CASSSRDSPRGTQYF 15 TRBD1 TRBJ2-5 TRBV28 -
TGCAGCGTTGCGGACTCAGGGGGGAAAAACATTCAGTACTTC CSVADSGGKNIQYF 14 - TRBJ2-4 TRBV29-1 -
TGTGCCAGCAGCCCACGGGGCGCCAAGGGGGCGTTAGATACGCAGTATTTT CASSPRGAKGALDTQYF 17 TRBD1 TRBJ2-3 TRBV5-6 -
TGTGCCAGCAGCTTGAGATCACTTAGCGGGGTCCCAGTCTATGGCTACACCTTC CASSLRSLSGVPVYGYTF 18 - TRBJ1-2 TRBV5-6 -
TGTGCCACCACGTTGGACAGCTTGAACACTGAAGCTTTCTTT CATTLDSLNTEAFF 14 - TRBJ1-1 TRBV6-1 -